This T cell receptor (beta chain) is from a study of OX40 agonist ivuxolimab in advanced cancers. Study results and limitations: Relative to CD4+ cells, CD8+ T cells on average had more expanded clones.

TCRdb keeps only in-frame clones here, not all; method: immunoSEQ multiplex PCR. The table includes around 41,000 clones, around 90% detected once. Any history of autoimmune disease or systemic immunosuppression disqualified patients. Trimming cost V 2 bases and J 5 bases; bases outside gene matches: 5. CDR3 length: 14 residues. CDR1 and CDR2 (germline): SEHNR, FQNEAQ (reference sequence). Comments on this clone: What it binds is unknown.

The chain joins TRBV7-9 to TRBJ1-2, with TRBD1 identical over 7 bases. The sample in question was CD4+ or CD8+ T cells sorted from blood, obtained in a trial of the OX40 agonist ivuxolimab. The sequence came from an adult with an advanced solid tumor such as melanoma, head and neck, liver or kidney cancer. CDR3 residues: CASSLSPRGYGYTF. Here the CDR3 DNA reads TGTGCCAGCAGCTTAAGTCCCAGGGGGTATGGCTACACCTTC.